A single sample gave rise to the 17 T cell receptor beta chains below, sequenced in a study of blood T cells in healthy people across ages. Together with a sample-barcoded 5' primer, a J-beta primer mix was included in a second PCR lasting about 6 to 11 cycles. MiXCR, applied by TCRdb to the 5' RACE reads, yields one record per CDR3 protein. The repertoire consists of more than 800,000 distinct CDR3 sequences, with around 30% occurring once and the leading ten covering 15% to 20%. Sequenced: blood. The receptors originated from a woman of 80 years or more in good health.

Notes on this clonotype: This sequence may be a read error, since a much larger clone differs from it by one base. This chain uses TRBV6-2 or TRBV6-3 with TRBJ2-1; tentatively, D is TRBD1 (6 bases). This CDR3 has 13 amino acids. V dropped 4 bases and J dropped 6 bases, with 10 bases sitting between them. CDR1 MNHEY and CDR2 SVGEGT come from the germline V gene. In DNA form, the CDR3 reads TGTGCCAGCAGTTCGGACAGTAGCAATGAGCAGTTCTTC. It translates to CASSSDSSNEQFF.

This clonotype was seen a few times. The chain links TRBV4-3 to TRBJ1-4, with no clear D. V was cut by 0 bases and J by 10 bases, with 6 bases left in between. The CDR3 has 12 residues. CDR1 and CDR2 (germline): LGHNA, YSLEER. The CDR3 loop reads CASSQDSGKLFF. DNA for the CDR3: TGCGCCAGCAGCCAAGATAGCGGAAAACTGTTTTTT.

The chain joins TRBV30 to TRBJ2-5; D is perhaps TRBD2 (6 bases). The V end was cut by 0 bases, the J end by 4 bases, with 12 bases between. This CDR3 spans 14 amino acids. Germline CDR1 and CDR2: GTSNPN and SVGIG (reference sequence). The CDR3 DNA reads as TGTGCCTGGAGTGTCGGCCTAGCGACAGAGACCCAGTACTTC. This gives the protein CAWSVGLATETQYF.

This clonotype was seen ten or more times. The V gene is TRBV20-1, the J gene TRBJ1-2, with D maybe TRBD1 (5 bases). Per germline, CDR1 DFQATT and CDR2 SNEGSKA (reference sequence). The CDR3 length is 12 residues. The CDR3 sequence: CARDRQDYGYTF. The CDR3 DNA reads TGCGCCCGGGACCGTCAGGACTATGGCTACACCTTC.

This clonotype showed up just a few times. J is TRBJ1-2 and V is TRBV3-1; D uncertain. V lost 0 bases to trimming and J lost 4 bases, with 9 bases between them. Germline lookup yields CDR1 LGHDT and CDR2 YNNKEL (reference sequence). The CDR3 is 14 residues long. The CDR3 protein is CASSQEIPGYGYTF. CDR3 DNA sequence: TGTGCCAGCAGCCAAGAAATTCCGGGCTATGGCTACACCTTC.

There are many counts of this clonotype. V usage is TRBV29-1 and J usage is TRBJ2-7; D is undetermined. Germline V gene sequence: CDR1 SQVTM, CDR2 ANQGSEA. The CDR3 contains 11 residues. CDR3 loop: CSILSGYEQYF. The CDR3 nucleotides read TGCAGTATCCTGTCGGGCTACGAGCAGTACTTC.

This clonotype showed up many times. The chain recombines TRBV11-2 with TRBJ2-7; either TRBD1 or TRBD2 may supply D (6 bases each). V gave up 6 bases and J gave up 3 bases, with 12 bases separating them. The CDR3 runs 13 residues. Germline values: CDR1 SGHAT, CDR2 FQNNGV. CDR3 DNA: TGTGCCAGCAGGATACAGGGAGGCTACGAGCAGTACTTC. Its translation is CASRIQGGYEQYF.

As DNA, the CDR3 is TGTGCCAGTAGTATTGGTCACCAAGGGGAAAAACTGTTTTTT. Amino acid sequence: CASSIGHQGEKLFF. The chain couples TRBV19 to TRBJ1-4; D not resolved. CDR1 LNHDA and CDR2 SQIVND come from the germline V gene (reference sequence). The CDR3 is 14 residues long. With 3 bases removed from V and 8 bases from J, the gap between germline ends came to 13 bases. Supplemented by reference TRBV19 and TRBJ1-4, the full variable domain reads DGGITQSPKYLFRKEGQNVTLSCEQNLNHDAMYWYRQDPGQGLRLIYYSQIVNDFQKGDIAEGYSVSREKKESFPLTVTSAQKNPTAFYLCASSIGHQGEKLFFGSGTQLSVL.

This clonotype was detected many times. V is TRBV6-5 and J is TRBJ2-3, with TRBD2 identical over 12 bases. The ends lost 6 bases at V and 4 bases at J; junction bases unmatched: 5. The CDR3 sequence is 15 residues long. CDR1 and CDR2 (germline): MNHEY, SVGAGI. CDR3 loop: CASSSTSGGADTQYF. The CDR3 coding sequence is TGTGCCAGCAGCTCGACTAGCGGGGGAGCAGATACGCAGTATTTT.

This chain connects TRBV6-2 or TRBV6-3 to TRBJ2-2; no reliable D call. The V end was cut by 5 bases, the J end by 3 bases, with 19 bases between. From germline, CDR1 is MNHEY and CDR2 SVGEGT. This CDR3 contains 17 residues. CDR3 sequence reads: CASSRPGQLSDTGELFF. CDR3 coding DNA: TGTGCCAGCAGTCGACCGGGCCAGCTTTCGGACACCGGGGAGCTGTTTTTT.

This clonotype was observed a single time. This chain connects TRBV12-3 or TRBV12-4 to TRBJ2-3; D is possibly TRBD1 (6 bases). The CDR3 covers 13 residues. The CDR3 DNA sequence: TGTGCTTCCAACAGGGTGCTCGGGGATACGCAGTATTTT. Translating gives CASNRVLGDTQYF.

This clonotype was seen once. This chain connects TRBV4-3 to TRBJ2-3, with TRBD2 as a possible D gene (5 bases). V was trimmed by 3 bases and J by 5 bases, leaving 15 bases between them. CDR1 and CDR2 (germline): LGHNA, YSLEER. This CDR3 is 15 amino acids long. The CDR3 reads CASSQAGLFGDTQYF. The CDR3 region has the DNA TGCGCCAGCAGCCAGGCCGGACTTTTTGGAGATACGCAGTATTTT.

This clonotype was picked up many times. The V gene is TRBV3-1, the J gene TRBJ2-5; 11 bases line up with TRBD1. The CDR3 is 17 amino acids. V shed 3 bases, J shed 2 bases, and the junction held 8 bases outside the gene matches. Germline values: CDR1 LGHDT, CDR2 YNNKEL (reference sequence). CDR3 region: CASSQPGTGGRQETQYF. CDR3 DNA sequence: TGTGCCAGCAGCCAGCCCGGGACAGGGGGAAGGCAAGAGACCCAGTACTTC.

The rearrangement joins TRBV28 to TRBJ2-1; TRBD1 or TRBD2 may be the D gene (5 bases each). The J call could be wrong; TRBJ2-7 is a better fit for the DNA end. Germline values: CDR1 MDHEN, CDR2 SYDVKM. This CDR3 is built from 16 residues. CDR3: CASSSQDTRRNNEQYF. In nucleotides, the CDR3 is TGTGCCAGCAGTTCCCAGGACACTAGGAGGAACAATGAGCAGTACTTC.

The gene calls are TRBV2 and TRBJ2-7; 10 bases align to TRBD1. Per germline, CDR1 SNHLY and CDR2 FYNNEI. The V and J ends lost 8 bases and 3 bases, in that order; junction bases with no gene match: 7. The CDR3 is made up of 14 amino acids. This chain's CDR3 is CASVTGTGDYEQYF. The CDR3 DNA reads TGTGCCAGCGTAACCGGGACAGGGGACTACGAGCAGTACTTC.

CDR3 amino acids: CASSQGDGSHTQYF. As DNA, the CDR3 is TGTGCCAGCAGCCAAGGGGATGGCTCCCATACGCAGTATTTT. The chain uses TRBV4-2 and TRBJ2-3, with no clear D. This CDR3 comprises 14 residues. Per germline, CDR1 LGHNA and CDR2 YNFKEQ. With 1 base removed from V and 7 bases from J, the gap between germline ends came to 12 bases.

This clonotype appeared a few times. This chain connects TRBV6-6 to TRBJ2-6, with unresolved D. Germline CDR1 and CDR2: MNHNY and SVGAGI (reference sequence). Deletions cut 0 bases from V and 0 bases from J, with 3 bases between. CDR3 length: 15 amino acids. CDR3 DNA sequence: TGTGCCAGCAGTTACTCAGGCTCTGGGGCCAACGTCCTGACTTTC. Translated: CASSYSGSGANVLTF.